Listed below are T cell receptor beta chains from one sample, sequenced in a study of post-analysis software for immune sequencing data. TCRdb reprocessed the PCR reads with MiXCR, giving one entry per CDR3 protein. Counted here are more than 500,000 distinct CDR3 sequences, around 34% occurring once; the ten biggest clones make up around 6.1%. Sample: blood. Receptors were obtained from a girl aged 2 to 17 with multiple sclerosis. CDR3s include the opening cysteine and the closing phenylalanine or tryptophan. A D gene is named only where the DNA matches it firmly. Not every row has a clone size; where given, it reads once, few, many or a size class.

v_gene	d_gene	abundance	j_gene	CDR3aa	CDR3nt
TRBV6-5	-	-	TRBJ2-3	CASEGADTQYF	TGTGCCAGCGAGGGAGCAGATACGCAGTATTTT
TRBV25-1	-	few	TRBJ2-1	CASSGWRGSYNEQFF	TGTGCCAGCAGTGGTTGGAGAGGTTCCTACAATGAGCAGTTCTTC
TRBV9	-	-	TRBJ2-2	CASSVARLTGELFF	TGTGCCAGCAGCGTAGCACGTCTGACCGGGGAGCTGTTTTTT
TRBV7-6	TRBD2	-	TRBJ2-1	CASSLEAGGGYRIDEQFF	TGTGCCAGCAGCTTAGAAGCCGGGGGGGGCTATCGTATAGATGAGCAGTTCTTC
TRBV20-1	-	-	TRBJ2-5	CSASGLAVETQYF	TGCAGTGCGTCGGGACTGGCGGTAGAGACCCAGTACTTC
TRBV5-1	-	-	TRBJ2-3	CASSLSVDPKTQYF	TGCGCCAGCAGCTTGTCTGTGGATCCCAAGACGCAGTATTTT
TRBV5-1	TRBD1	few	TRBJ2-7	CASSFTTGGNYEQYF	TGCGCCAGCAGCTTCACGACAGGGGGAAACTACGAGCAGTACTTC
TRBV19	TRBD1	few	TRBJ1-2	CASSPDRGLNYGYTF	TGTGCCAGTAGCCCAGACAGGGGGCTTAACTATGGCTACACCTTC
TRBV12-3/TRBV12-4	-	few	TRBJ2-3	CASKEDTQYF	TGTGCCAGCAAGGAAGATACGCAGTATTTT
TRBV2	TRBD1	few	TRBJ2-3	CASSNRGTTDTQYF	TGTGCCAGCAGTAACAGGGGGACCACAGATACGCAGTATTTT
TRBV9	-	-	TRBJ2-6	CASSVVHSTHSGANVLTF	TGTGCCAGCAGCGTAGTGCACAGCACCCACTCTGGGGCCAACGTCCTGACTTTC
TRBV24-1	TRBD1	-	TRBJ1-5	CATSDSGTVGNQPQHF	TGTGCCACCAGTGATTCGGGGACAGTGGGCAATCAGCCCCAGCATTTT
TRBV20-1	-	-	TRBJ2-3	CSAREALTDTQYF	TGCAGTGCTAGAGAGGCTCTCACAGATACGCAGTATTTT
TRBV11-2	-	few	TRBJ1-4	CASSPDRRGLFF	TGTGCCAGCAGCCCTGACAGGAGGGGACTGTTTTTT
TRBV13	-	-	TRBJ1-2	CASSLTSPGRSYGYTF	TGTGCCAGCAGCTTAACGTCGCCAGGAAGAAGCTATGGCTACACCTTC
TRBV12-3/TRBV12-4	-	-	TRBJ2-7	CASSLDRWVDKTYEQYF	TGTGCCAGCAGTTTAGATAGATGGGTTGACAAGACCTACGAGCAGTACTTC
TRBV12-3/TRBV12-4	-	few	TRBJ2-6	CASSLYVPSGANVLTF	TGTGCCAGCAGTTTATACGTACCCTCTGGGGCCAACGTCCTGACTTTC
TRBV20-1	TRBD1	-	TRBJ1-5	CSARVRPSLSQGKNQPQHF	TGCAGTGCTAGAGTTCGCCCTTCTTTATCACAGGGGAAAAATCAGCCCCAGCATTTT
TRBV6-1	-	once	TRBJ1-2	CASTVGLGTNYGYTF	TGTGCCAGCACAGTGGGGTTGGGGACTAACTATGGCTACACCTTC
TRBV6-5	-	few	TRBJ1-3	CASTRDSGNTIYF	TGTGCCAGCACCAGGGACTCTGGAAACACCATATATTTT
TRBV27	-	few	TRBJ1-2	CASRTSQTAIAGYTF	TGTGCCAGCAGAACCTCACAGACGGCCATCGCCGGCTACACCTTC
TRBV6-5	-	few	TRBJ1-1	CASSYSGLDTEAFF	TGTGCCAGCAGTTACTCTGGGCTGGACACTGAAGCTTTCTTT
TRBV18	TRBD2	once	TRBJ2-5	CASSLLAGGPQETQYF	TGTGCCAGCTCACTACTAGCGGGGGGTCCTCAAGAGACCCAGTACTTC
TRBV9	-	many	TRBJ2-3	CASSVGIDTQYF	TGTGCCAGCAGCGTAGGTATAGATACGCAGTATTTT
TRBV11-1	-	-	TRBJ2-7	CASSLLARRYEQYF	TGTGCCAGCAGCTTATTAGCCCGACGCTACGAGCAGTACTTC
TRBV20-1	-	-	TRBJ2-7	CSAKRRGLGYEQYF	TGCAGTGCTAAGAGAAGGGGGTTGGGCTACGAGCAGTACTTC
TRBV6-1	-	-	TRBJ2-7	CASSATQVIYEQYF	TGTGCCAGCAGTGCCACCCAGGTAATATACGAGCAGTACTTC
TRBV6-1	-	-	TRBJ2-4	CASSEDWTVIQYF	TGTGCCAGCAGTGAAGATTGGACGGTCATTCAGTACTTC
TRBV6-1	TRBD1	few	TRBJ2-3	CASSITGAHQYF	TGTGCCAGCAGTATTACAGGGGCGCACCAGTATTTT
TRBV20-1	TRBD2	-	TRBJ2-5	CSASGGRGAEETQYF	TGCAGTGCTAGTGGGGGGCGGGGGGCGGAAGAGACCCAGTACTTC
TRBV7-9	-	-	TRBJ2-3	CASSSRESGPYTDTQYF	TGTGCCAGCAGCTCCCGAGAAAGCGGTCCTTACACAGATACGCAGTATTTT
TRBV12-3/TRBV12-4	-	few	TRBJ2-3	CASSLFGGLTDTQYF	TGTGCCAGCAGTTTATTTGGCGGACTCACAGATACGCAGTATTTT
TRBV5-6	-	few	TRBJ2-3	CASSLGQGYSTDTQYF	TGTGCCAGCAGCTTGGGGCAGGGGTATAGCACAGATACGCAGTATTTT
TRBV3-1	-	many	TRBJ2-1	CASSTRGAQLNEQFF	TGTGCCAGTAGTACCCGGGGGGCCCAGTTAAATGAGCAGTTCTTC
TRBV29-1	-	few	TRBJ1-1	CSVASSQGMLNTEAFF	TGCAGCGTTGCTTCCTCACAGGGAATGCTGAACACTGAAGCTTTCTTT
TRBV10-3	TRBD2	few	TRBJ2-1	CAISGEGRENEQFF	TGTGCCATCAGTGGAGAGGGGAGGGAAAATGAGCAGTTCTTC
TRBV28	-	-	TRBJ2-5	CASSPKITYQETQYF	TGTGCCAGCAGCCCCAAGATAACGTACCAAGAGACCCAGTACTTC
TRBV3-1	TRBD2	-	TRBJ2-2	CASSSGLAGATGELFF	TGTGCCAGCAGCTCCGGACTAGCGGGGGCAACCGGGGAGCTGTTTTTT
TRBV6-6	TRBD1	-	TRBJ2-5	CASTRPGQNQETQYF	TGTGCCAGCACTCGACCGGGACAGAACCAAGAGACCCAGTACTTC
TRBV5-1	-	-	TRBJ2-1	CASSLELALHEQFF	TGCGCCAGCAGCTTGGAACTAGCTTTGCATGAGCAGTTCTTC
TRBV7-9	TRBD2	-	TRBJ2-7	CASSLGLAGFSSYEQYF	TGTGCCAGCAGCTTGGGACTAGCGGGATTTAGCTCCTACGAGCAGTACTTC